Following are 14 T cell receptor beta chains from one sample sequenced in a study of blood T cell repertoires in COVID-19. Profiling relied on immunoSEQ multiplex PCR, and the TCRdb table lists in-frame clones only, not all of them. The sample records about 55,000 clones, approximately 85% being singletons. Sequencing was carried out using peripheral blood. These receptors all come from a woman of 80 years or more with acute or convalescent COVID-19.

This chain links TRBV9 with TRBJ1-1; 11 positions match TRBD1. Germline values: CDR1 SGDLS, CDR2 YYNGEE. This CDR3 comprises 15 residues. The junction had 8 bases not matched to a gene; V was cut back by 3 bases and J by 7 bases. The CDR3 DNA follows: TGTGCCAGCAGCGCCGGACAGGGGGCGGGTCATGAAGCTTTCTTT. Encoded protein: CASSAGQGAGHEAFF.

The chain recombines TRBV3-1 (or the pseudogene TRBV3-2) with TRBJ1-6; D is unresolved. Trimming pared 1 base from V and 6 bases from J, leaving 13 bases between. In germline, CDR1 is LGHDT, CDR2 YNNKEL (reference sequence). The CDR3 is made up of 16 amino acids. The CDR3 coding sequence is TGTGCCAGCAGCCAAGGACGAACGACTCTTAATTCACCCCTCCACTTT. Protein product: CASSQGRTTLNSPLHF.

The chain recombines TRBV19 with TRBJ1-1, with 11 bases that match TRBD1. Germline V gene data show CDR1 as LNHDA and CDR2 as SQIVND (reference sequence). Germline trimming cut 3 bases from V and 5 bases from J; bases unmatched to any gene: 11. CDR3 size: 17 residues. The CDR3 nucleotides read TGTGCCAGTAGTATTACTTCCGGGACAGGGGGTCGGACTGAAGCTTTCTTT. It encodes CASSITSGTGGRTEAFF.

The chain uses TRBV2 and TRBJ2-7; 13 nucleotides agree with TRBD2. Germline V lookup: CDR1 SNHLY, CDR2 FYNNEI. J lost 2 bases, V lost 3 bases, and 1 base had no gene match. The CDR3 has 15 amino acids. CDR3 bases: TGTGCCAGCAGTGAGGGACTAGCGGGAACCTACGAGCAGTACGTC. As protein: CASSEGLAGTYEQYV.

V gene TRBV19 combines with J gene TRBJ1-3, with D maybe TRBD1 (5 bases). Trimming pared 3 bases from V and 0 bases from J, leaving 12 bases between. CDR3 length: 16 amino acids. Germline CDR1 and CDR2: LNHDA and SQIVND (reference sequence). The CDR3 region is CASSMPPGDSGNTIYF. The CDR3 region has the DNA TGTGCCAGTAGTATGCCTCCGGGGGACTCTGGAAACACCATATATTTT.

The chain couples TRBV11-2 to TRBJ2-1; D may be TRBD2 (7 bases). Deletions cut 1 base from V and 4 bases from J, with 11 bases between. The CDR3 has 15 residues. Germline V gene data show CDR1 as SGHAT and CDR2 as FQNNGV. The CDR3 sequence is CASSLGGGQYNEQFF. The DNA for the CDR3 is TGTGCCAGCAGCTTAGGGGGGGGGCAATACAATGAGCAGTTCTTC.

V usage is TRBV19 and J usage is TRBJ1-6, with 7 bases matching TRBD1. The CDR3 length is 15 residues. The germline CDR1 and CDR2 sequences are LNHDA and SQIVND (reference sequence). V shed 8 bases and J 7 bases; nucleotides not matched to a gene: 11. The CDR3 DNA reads TGTGCCAGTTCTTCCGACAGGGTACGGAATTCACCCCTCCACTTT. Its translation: CASSSDRVRNSPLHF.

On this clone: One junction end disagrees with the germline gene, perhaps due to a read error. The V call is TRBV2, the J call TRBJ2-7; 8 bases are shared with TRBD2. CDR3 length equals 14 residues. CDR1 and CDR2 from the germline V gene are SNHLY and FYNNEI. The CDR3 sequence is CASRTPEGAGESGF. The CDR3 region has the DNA TGTGCCAGCAGGACCCCGGAGGGAGCGGGAGAGTCAGGCTTC.

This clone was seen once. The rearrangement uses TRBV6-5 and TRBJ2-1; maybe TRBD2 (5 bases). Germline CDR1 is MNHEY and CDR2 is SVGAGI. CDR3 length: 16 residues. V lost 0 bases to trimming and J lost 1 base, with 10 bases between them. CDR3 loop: CASSYSSRGSYNEQFF. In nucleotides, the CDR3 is TGTGCCAGCAGTTACTCGTCCCGGGGATCCTACAATGAGCAGTTCTTC.

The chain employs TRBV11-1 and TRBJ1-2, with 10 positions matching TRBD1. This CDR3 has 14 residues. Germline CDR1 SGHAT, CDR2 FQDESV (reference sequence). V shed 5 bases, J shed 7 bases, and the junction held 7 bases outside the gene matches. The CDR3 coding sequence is TGTGCCAGCAGCCAGACAGGGGGCGAAGTTGGCTACACCTTC. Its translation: CASSQTGGEVGYTF.

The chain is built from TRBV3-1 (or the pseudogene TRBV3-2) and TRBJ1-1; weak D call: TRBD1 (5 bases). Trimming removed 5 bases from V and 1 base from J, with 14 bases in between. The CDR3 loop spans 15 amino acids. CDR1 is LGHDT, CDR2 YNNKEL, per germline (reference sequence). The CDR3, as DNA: TGTGCCAGCAGCTGGCAGGGTTGGGGGAACACTGAAGCTTTCTTT. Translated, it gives CASSWQGWGNTEAFF.

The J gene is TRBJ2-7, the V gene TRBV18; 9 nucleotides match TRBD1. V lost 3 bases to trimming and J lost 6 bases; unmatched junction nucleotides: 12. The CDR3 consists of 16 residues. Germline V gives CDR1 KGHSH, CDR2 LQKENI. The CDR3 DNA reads TGTGCCAGCTCACCCAAAGTGGGACAGGGCGGAGGCGAGCAGTACTTC. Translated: CASSPKVGQGGGEQYF. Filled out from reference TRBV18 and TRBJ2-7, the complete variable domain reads NAGVMQNPRHLVRRRGQEARLRCSPMKGHSHVYWYRQLPEEGLKFMVYLQKENIIDESGMPKERFSAEFPKEGPSILRIQQVVRGDSAAYFCASSPKVGQGGGEQYFGPGTRLTVT.

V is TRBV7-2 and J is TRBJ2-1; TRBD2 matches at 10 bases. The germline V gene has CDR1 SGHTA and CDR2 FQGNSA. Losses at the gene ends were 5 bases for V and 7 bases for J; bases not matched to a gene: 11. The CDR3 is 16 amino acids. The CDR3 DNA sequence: TGTGCCAGCAGCGATAATCTAGCGGGAGCTCGAAATGAGCAGTTCTTC. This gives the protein CASSDNLAGARNEQFF. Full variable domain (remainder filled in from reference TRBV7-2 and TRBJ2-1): GAGVSQSPSNKVTEKGKDVELRCDPISGHTALYWYRQSLGQGLEFLIYFQGNSAPDKSGLPSDRFSAERTGGSVSTLTIQRTQQEDSAVYLCASSDNLAGARNEQFFGPGTRLTVL.

DNA for the CDR3: TGTGCCAGCAGCTCTACCGACTGGACTAGCGGGGGCAGCTCCTACGAGCAGTACTTC. Its protein product is CASSSTDWTSGGSSYEQYF. This chain uses TRBV7-2 with TRBJ2-7; 13 bases align to TRBD2. The CDR3 is 19 residues long. V was clipped by 4 bases and J by 0 bases; unmatched bases: 12. Germline CDR1 SGHTA, CDR2 FQGNSA.